This T cell receptor beta chain was captured in a study of control samples from healthy donors and cancer patients. Germline V gene lookup returns CDR1 LNHNV and CDR2 YYDKDF (reference sequence). Trimming stripped 3 bases from V and 1 base from J, with 9 bases between. There are 15 residues in the CDR3. Libraries were prepared by immunoSEQ multiplex PCR; TCRdb keeps only in-frame clonotypes and omits some of them. The sample contains 150,000 or so clones, roughly 93% of which appear only once. This clonotype originated in a woman aged 55-70 years in good health. Sample: blood. This chain uses TRBV15 with TRBJ1-4, with a possible D match to TRBD1 (5 bases). The CDR3 spells CATSRQGGTNEKLFF. Here the CDR3 DNA reads TGTGCCACCAGCAGGCAGGGTGGAACTAATGAAAAACTGTTTTTT.